This T cell receptor beta chain was sequenced during a study of T cells in localized non-small cell lung cancer. Study-level points and caveats: A median of approximately 50 clones ranked among the top 100 in tumor appeared in adjacent lung.

CDR1 and CDR2 (germline): MNHGY, SAAAGT. Trimming left V 2 bases short and J 4 bases short, with 18 bases between. This CDR3 spans 16 amino acids. This table comes from immunoSEQ multiplex PCR, and its TCRdb copy is limited to in-frame clones, with some not included. The data contain several hundred clones, about 20% of them singletons. This clone has only a few counts. Its antigen is not known. The sample here was lung tumor tissue, taken before any cancer treatment. This TCR was sampled from a female donor older than 55 with stage II squamous cell lung carcinoma. The V and J genes are TRBV6-8 and TRBJ2-7; no definite D call. CDR3 nucleotide sequence: TGTGCCAGCAGTTACGACGGATACGATTCAAATTACGAGCAGTACTTC. Protein: CASSYDGYDSNYEQYF.